The 27 T cell receptor beta chains below all came from one sample that was sequenced in a study of response to subunit inactivated influenza vaccine. Via MiXCR, TCRdb re-called the RT-PCR reads, giving one row per CDR3 protein. The sample contains roughly 570,000 distinct CDR3 sequences, approximately 13% of which appear only once. Sample: PBMCs from blood, taken 35 to 45 days after vaccination. These TCRs come from a man in his fifties who received an inactivated influenza vaccine.

DNA of the CDR3: TGTGCCAGCAGTTACAGCCAGGGGCGGACTGAAGCTTTCTTT. It translates to CASSYSQGRTEAFF. This chain connects TRBV6-5 to TRBJ1-1, with TRBD1 as a possible D gene (6 bases). The V and J ends lost 2 bases and 5 bases respectively, with 12 bases between them. This CDR3 comprises 14 residues. Germline V gene sequence: CDR1 MNHEY, CDR2 SVGAGI.

The CDR3 sequence: CASSLAPPGNRNQPQHF. The CDR3 nucleotides read TGTGCCAGCAGCTTAGCCCCCCCAGGGAATCGCAATCAGCCCCAGCATTTT. The chain joins TRBV7-9 to TRBJ1-5; D is possibly TRBD1 (5 bases). CDR1 and CDR2 (germline): SEHNR, FQNEAQ (reference sequence). Trimming took off 0 bases at V and 2 bases at J, with 14 bases between the two ends. This CDR3 region has 17 residues.

This chain connects TRBV6-2 or TRBV6-3 to TRBJ1-2; possibly TRBD1 for D (5 bases). The germline V gene has CDR1 MNHEY and CDR2 SVGEGT. V lost 5 bases and J 8 bases, leaving 12 bases between the germline ends. The CDR3 sequence is 12 residues long. In nucleotides, the CDR3 is TGTGCCAGCAGTCCCGGGACCTTCGGCTACACCTTC. Protein product: CASSPGTFGYTF.

The chain employs TRBV12-3 or TRBV12-4 and TRBJ2-7; D is uncertain. V was trimmed by 8 bases and J by 3 bases, leaving 14 bases between them. The CDR3 is 13 residues long. The CDR3 nucleotides are TGTGCCAGCTTTCGGGCAGGTGGCTACGAGCAGTACTTC. Its translation: CASFRAGGYEQYF.

V is TRBV20-1 and J is TRBJ1-5; TRBD1 is a possible D gene (6 bases). There are 16 residues in the CDR3. Trimming pared 0 bases from V and 0 bases from J, leaving 12 bases between. Germline-derived CDR1 and CDR2 are DFQATT and SNEGSKA (reference sequence). The CDR3 region has the DNA TGCAGTGCTAGAGATCTTCGGACAGATAGCAATCAGCCCCAGCATTTT. Residues: CSARDLRTDSNQPQHF.

This sequence joins TRBV12-3 or TRBV12-4 and TRBJ1-6; D might be TRBD1 (5 bases). V lost 2 bases and J 9 bases, leaving 8 bases between the germline ends. This CDR3 is 13 amino acids long. Written as DNA, the CDR3 is TGTGCCAGCAGTTTAAACGGGGGTTCACCCCTCCACTTT. Protein: CASSLNGGSPLHF.

This clonotype appeared a few times. The chain couples TRBV20-1 to TRBJ2-3; 8 bases map to TRBD1. From germline, CDR1 is DFQATT and CDR2 SNEGSKA (reference sequence). J lost 0 bases, V lost 3 bases, and 5 bases had no gene match. The CDR3 runs 15 residues. The CDR3 sequence: CSAREGQASTDTQYF. CDR3 nucleotides: TGCAGTGCTAGGGAGGGACAGGCCAGCACAGATACGCAGTATTTT.

The V call is TRBV4-3, the J call TRBJ2-5, with TRBD2 identical over 11 bases. Trimming removed 0 bases from V and 5 bases from J; junction bases left unmatched: 8. Germline V gene lookup returns CDR1 LGHNA and CDR2 YSLEER. The CDR3 spans 17 residues. The CDR3 here is CASSQDLASGRWETQYF. In DNA, the CDR3 is TGCGCCAGCAGCCAAGATCTGGCTAGCGGGAGGTGGGAGACCCAGTACTTC.

This chain connects TRBV11-2 to TRBJ2-7; the D gene is possibly TRBD1 (6 bases). Germline V gives CDR1 SGHAT, CDR2 FQNNGV. The CDR3 totals 14 residues. V shed 3 bases and J shed 3 bases, with 12 bases lying between them. The CDR3 DNA follows: TGTGCCAGCAGCTTTAGGACAGCCCTCTACGAGCAGTACTTC. Translation gives CASSFRTALYEQYF. Filled out from reference TRBV11-2 and TRBJ2-7, the complete variable domain reads EAGVAQSPRYKIIEKRQSVAFWCNPISGHATLYWYQQILGQGPKLLIQFQNNGVVDDSQLPKDRFSAERLKGVDSTLKIQPAKLEDSAVYLCASSFRTALYEQYFGPGTRLTVT.

This clonotype was counted only a few times. V usage is TRBV6-2 or TRBV6-3 and J usage is TRBJ2-3; maybe TRBD2 (6 bases). V lost 4 bases and J lost 2, with 19 bases in between. Germline assignment: CDR1 MNHEY and CDR2 SVGEGT. The CDR3 is 17 residues long. Here the CDR3 DNA reads TGTGCCAGCAGTTTTAGCGGAGTACAGCCTCTCACAGATACGCAGTATTTT. Its translation: CASSFSGVQPLTDTQYF.

The table lists this clonotype with a few counts. The chain has TRBV10-3 and TRBJ2-3, with 7 bases lining up with TRBD1. The CDR3 loop spans 15 amino acids. With V trimmed by 5 bases and J by 3 bases, 8 bases remained unmatched. Germline V gene data show CDR1 as ENHRY and CDR2 as SYGVKD. Here the CDR3 reads CAISKQGLPTDTQYF. CDR3 nucleotides: TGTGCCATCAGTAAACAGGGGTTACCGACAGATACGCAGTATTTT.

The chain couples TRBV5-1 to TRBJ2-1; D perhaps matches TRBD1 (6 bases). Germline CDR1 is SGHRS and CDR2 is YFSETQ. V lost 4 bases, J lost 4 bases, and 15 bases lay in between. This CDR3 contains 15 residues. The CDR3 spells CASSTHWGRYNEQFF. CDR3 bases: TGCGCCAGCAGCACTCACTGGGGGCGTTACAATGAGCAGTTCTTC.

The chain uses TRBV28 and TRBJ2-5; 7 nucleotides agree with TRBD1. Germline trimming cut 7 bases from V and 4 bases from J; bases unmatched to any gene: 3. Germline V gene lookup returns CDR1 MDHEN and CDR2 SYDVKM. The CDR3 loop spans 12 amino acids. CDR3 DNA sequence: TGTGCCAGCACCAACAGGGGAGAGACCCAGTACTTC. It is translated as CASTNRGETQYF.

This clonotype appeared many times. The chain employs TRBV20-1 and TRBJ1-2; weak D call: TRBD1 (5 bases). Germline CDR1 reads DFQATT; CDR2 reads SNEGSKA (reference sequence). V lost 0 bases and J lost 2, with 19 bases in between. The CDR3 spans 17 residues. The CDR3, as DNA: TGCAGTGCTAGAGACATGGTACGGCAGGGACCCAACTATGGCTACACCTTC. Protein sequence: CSARDMVRQGPNYGYTF.

The V gene is TRBV20-1, the J gene TRBJ2-3, with TRBD2 matching 13 bases. The CDR3 loop spans 15 amino acids. The V gene's germline CDR1 is DFQATT and CDR2 SNEGSKA (reference sequence). The ends lost 6 bases at V and 5 bases at J; junction bases unmatched: 8. The CDR3 DNA is TGCAGTGCAACCGGGACTAGCGGGGTGGGAGATACGCAGTATTTT. It is translated as CSATGTSGVGDTQYF.

This clonotype has a handful of counts. The chain employs TRBV7-2 and TRBJ2-3; D not resolved. This CDR3 comprises 13 residues. Germline V lookup: CDR1 SGHTA, CDR2 FQGNSA. V was shortened by 5 bases and J by 4 bases, with 10 bases between the two germline ends. The CDR3 here is CASSKEVADTQYF. For the CDR3, the DNA is TGTGCCAGCAGCAAAGAGGTGGCAGATACGCAGTATTTT.

A few counts support this clonotype. This rearrangement joins TRBV12-3 or TRBV12-4 to TRBJ2-3; D remains ambiguous. V shed 5 bases and J shed 8 bases, with 14 bases lying between them. The CDR3 runs 13 residues. The CDR3, as DNA: TGTGCCAGCAGTATCGGACCACCGGGTACGCAGTATTTT. Translated, it gives CASSIGPPGTQYF.

At least ten counts were recorded for this clonotype. The V gene is TRBV7-2, the J gene TRBJ2-2; D uncertain. Germline-derived CDR1 and CDR2 are SGHTA and FQGNSA. Trimming pared 3 bases from V and 0 bases from J, leaving 11 bases between. The CDR3 runs to 16 residues. Here the CDR3 DNA reads TGTGCCAGCAGCTTGAGTGAGGCAGCGAACACCGGGGAGCTGTTTTTT. As protein: CASSLSEAANTGELFF.

This clonotype was seen ten or more times. The chain couples TRBV7-6 to TRBJ2-1; 12 nucleotides agree with TRBD2. The CDR3 has 17 amino acids. Germline CDR1 and CDR2: SGHVS and FNYEAQ. V shed 1 base, J shed 5 bases, and the junction held 6 bases outside the gene matches. The CDR3 DNA follows: TGTGCCAGCAGCTTAGTGGGTGGACTAGCGGGGAACAATGAGCAGTTCTTC. Amino acid sequence: CASSLVGGLAGNNEQFF.

This clonotype was seen a handful of times. J is TRBJ1-4 and V is TRBV28, with no clear D. V was pared by 4 bases and J by 0 bases, with 18 bases between. The CDR3 contains 18 residues. CDR1 is MDHEN and CDR2 is SYDVKM in the germline V gene. Here the CDR3 reads CASSSQGRIGATNEKLFF. The CDR3 bases are TGTGCCAGCAGTTCCCAAGGAAGGATTGGGGCAACTAATGAAAAACTGTTTTTT.

This clonotype was seen only a few times. The chain carries TRBV20-1 and TRBJ2-3; TRBD1 aligns across 8 bases. The CDR3 runs 15 residues. Losses at the gene ends were 4 bases for V and 5 bases for J; bases not matched to a gene: 11. CDR1 and CDR2 from the germline V gene are DFQATT and SNEGSKA (reference sequence). CDR3 region: CSATDRATSLDTQYF. Written as DNA, the CDR3 is TGCAGTGCTACGGACAGGGCCACCTCCTTAGATACGCAGTATTTT.

This clonotype appeared a few times. This sequence joins TRBV15 and TRBJ2-5, with unresolved D. Trimming left V 0 bases short and J 4 bases short, with 12 bases between. This CDR3 comprises 15 residues. Germline V gene sequence: CDR1 LNHNV, CDR2 YYDKDF (reference sequence). The CDR3 region has the DNA TGTGCCACCAGCAGAGATGGGGTAGGGCGAGAGACCCAGTACTTC. This gives the protein CATSRDGVGRETQYF.

The chain combines TRBV24-1 with TRBJ1-2; 10 bases are a match to TRBD1. Trimming took 6 bases from V and 6 from J; bases not matched to a gene: 3. Germline values: CDR1 KGHDR, CDR2 SFDVKD. The CDR3 length is 13 residues. In DNA form, the CDR3 reads TGTGCCACCAGTAAGGGACAGGGGAATGGCTACACCTTC. This encodes CATSKGQGNGYTF.

This clonotype showed up just a few times. The V and J genes are TRBV10-3 and TRBJ2-4; D is uncertain. Germline values: CDR1 ENHRY, CDR2 SYGVKD. The CDR3 spans 13 residues. The germline V and J ends were trimmed by 3 bases and 8 bases, with 11 bases remaining between them. The CDR3 region is CAISDLGNHIQYF. CDR3 DNA sequence: TGTGCCATCAGTGACCTGGGAAATCACATTCAGTACTTC.

This chain joins TRBV29-1 and TRBJ2-5; the D gene could be TRBD1 or TRBD2 (5 bases each). Trimming stripped 7 bases from V and 3 bases from J, with 21 bases between. Germline CDR1 reads SQVTM; CDR2 reads ANQGSEA. CDR3 length: 15 residues. The CDR3 DNA reads TGCAGCGCTGGTAAATCCGGGACGGTGAAAGAGACCCAGTACTTC. Residues: CSAGKSGTVKETQYF. Looking up the rest from reference TRBV29-1 and TRBJ2-5 gives the full variable domain: SAVISQKPSRDICQRGTSLTIQCQVDSQVTMMFWYRQQPGQSLTLIATANQGSEATYESGFVIDKFPISRPNLTFSTLTVSNMSPEDSSIYLCSAGKSGTVKETQYFGPGTRLLVL.

The chain employs TRBV30 and TRBJ2-1; 16 bases line up with TRBD2. CDR1 and CDR2 (germline): GTSNPN, SVGIG (reference sequence). The CDR3 covers 17 residues. J was trimmed by 0 bases and V by 4 bases; bases with no gene match: 3. The CDR3 loop reads CAWTGLAGGSSYNEQFF. The DNA of the CDR3 is TGTGCCTGGACGGGACTAGCGGGAGGGAGCTCCTACAATGAGCAGTTCTTC.

This chain joins TRBV28 and TRBJ2-1; 9 bases match TRBD1. Losses at the gene ends were 6 bases for V and 7 bases for J; bases not matched to a gene: 7. The CDR3 is 14 amino acids. CDR1 and CDR2 (germline): MDHEN, SYDVKM. For the CDR3, the DNA is TGTGCCAGCAGATCCTCCGGGACAGGGAATGAGCAGTTCTTC. Protein: CASRSSGTGNEQFF.